This T cell receptor beta chain was documented in a study of spatial heterogeneity in lung cancer. The time point is: blood at routine non-recurrence follow-up after resection. In TCRdb, the 5' RACE reads were re-called with MiXCR into one record per CDR3 protein. There are tens of thousands of distinct CDR3 sequences in the sample; approximately 20% occur only once, and just over 20% lies in the top ten. The V end was cut by 3 bases, the J end by 0 bases, with 10 bases between. The CDR3 has 15 amino acids. Per the germline V gene, CDR1 is LNHDA and CDR2 is SQIVND (reference sequence). This sample comprised PBMCs, obtained at follow-up. The chain links TRBV19 to TRBJ2-3; D gene uncertain. The sequence was obtained from a male donor with early-stage non-small cell lung cancer. The CDR3 loop is CASSMAPASTDTQYF. In DNA form, the CDR3 reads TGTGCCAGTAGTATGGCCCCGGCTAGCACAGATACGCAGTATTTT. The whole variable domain, filled in from reference TRBV19 and TRBJ2-3, reads DGGITQSPKYLFRKEGQNVTLSCEQNLNHDAMYWYRQDPGQGLRLIYYSQIVNDFQKGDIAEGYSVSREKKESFPLTVTSAQKNPTAFYLCASSMAPASTDTQYFGPGTRLTVL.